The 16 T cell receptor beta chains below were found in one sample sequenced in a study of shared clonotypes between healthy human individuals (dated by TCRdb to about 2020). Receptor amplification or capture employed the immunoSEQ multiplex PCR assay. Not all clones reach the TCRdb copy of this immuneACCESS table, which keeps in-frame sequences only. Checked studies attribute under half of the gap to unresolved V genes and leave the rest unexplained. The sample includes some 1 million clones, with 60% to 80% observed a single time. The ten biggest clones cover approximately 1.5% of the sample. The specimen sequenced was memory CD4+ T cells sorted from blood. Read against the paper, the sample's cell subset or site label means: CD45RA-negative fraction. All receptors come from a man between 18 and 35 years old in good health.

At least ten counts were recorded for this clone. The CDR3 DNA reads as TGTGCCAGCTCACCGGGGGAGAGGACTGAAGCTTTCTTT. Protein: CASSPGERTEAFF. The gene calls are TRBV18 and TRBJ1-1; D is possibly TRBD1 (5 bases). The CDR3 has 13 residues. The ends were cut back, 3 bases at V and 5 bases at J, with 10 bases in the middle. Germline CDR1 KGHSH, CDR2 LQKENI.

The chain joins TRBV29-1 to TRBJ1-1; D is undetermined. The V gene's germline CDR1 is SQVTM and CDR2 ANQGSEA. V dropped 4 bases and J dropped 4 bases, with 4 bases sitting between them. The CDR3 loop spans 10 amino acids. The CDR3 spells CSVGVTEAFF. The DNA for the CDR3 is TGCAGCGTTGGAGTCACTGAAGCTTTCTTT.

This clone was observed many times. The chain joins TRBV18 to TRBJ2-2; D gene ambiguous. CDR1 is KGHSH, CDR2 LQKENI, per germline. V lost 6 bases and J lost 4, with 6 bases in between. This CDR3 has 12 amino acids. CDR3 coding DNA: TGTGCCAGCTCCCTATCCACCGGGGAGCTGTTTTTT. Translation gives CASSLSTGELFF.

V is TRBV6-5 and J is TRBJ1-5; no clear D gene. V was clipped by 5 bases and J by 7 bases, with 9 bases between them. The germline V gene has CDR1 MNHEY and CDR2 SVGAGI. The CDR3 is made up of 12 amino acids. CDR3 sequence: CASSRPGQPQHF. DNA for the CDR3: TGTGCCAGCAGTCGGCCGGGGCAGCCCCAGCATTTT.

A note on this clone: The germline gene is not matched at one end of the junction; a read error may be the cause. CDR3 DNA sequence: TGTGCCAGCAGCTTGGCCACCATGAATACACAGTATTTT. Protein product: CASSLATMNTQYF. The rearrangement joins TRBV5-6 to TRBJ2-3; D is uncertain. This CDR3 is 13 amino acids long. CDR1 is SGHDT and CDR2 is YYEEEE in the germline V gene.

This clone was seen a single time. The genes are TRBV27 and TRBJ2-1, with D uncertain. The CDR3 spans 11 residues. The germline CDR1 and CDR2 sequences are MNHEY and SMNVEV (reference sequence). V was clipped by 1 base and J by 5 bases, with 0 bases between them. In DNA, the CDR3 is TGTGCCAGCAGTTTATACAATGAGCAGTTCTTC. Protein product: CASSLYNEQFF.

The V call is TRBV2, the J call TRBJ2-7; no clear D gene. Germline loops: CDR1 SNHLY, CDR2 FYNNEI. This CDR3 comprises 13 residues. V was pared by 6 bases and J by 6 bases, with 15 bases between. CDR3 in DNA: TGTGCCAGCAGCGGAACTTTATGGGGCGAGCAGTACTTC. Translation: CASSGTLWGEQYF.

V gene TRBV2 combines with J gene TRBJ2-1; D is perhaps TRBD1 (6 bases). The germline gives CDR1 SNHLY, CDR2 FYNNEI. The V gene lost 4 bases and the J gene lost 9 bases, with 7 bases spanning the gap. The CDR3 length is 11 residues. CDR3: CASSVGGEQFF. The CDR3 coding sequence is TGTGCCAGCAGTGTAGGGGGTGAGCAGTTCTTC.

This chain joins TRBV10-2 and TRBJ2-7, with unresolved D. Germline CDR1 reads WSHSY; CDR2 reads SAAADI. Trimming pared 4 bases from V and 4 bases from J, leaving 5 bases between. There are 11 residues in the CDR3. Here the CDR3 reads CASSAVYEQYF. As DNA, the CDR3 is TGCGCCAGCAGTGCGGTTTACGAGCAGTACTTC.

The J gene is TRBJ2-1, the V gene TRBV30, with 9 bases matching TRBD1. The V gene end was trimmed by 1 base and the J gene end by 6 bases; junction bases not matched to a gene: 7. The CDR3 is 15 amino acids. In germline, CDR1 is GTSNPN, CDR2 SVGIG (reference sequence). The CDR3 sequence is CAWSAGTGWRNEQFF. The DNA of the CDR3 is TGTGCCTGGAGTGCTGGGACAGGGTGGCGCAATGAGCAGTTCTTC.

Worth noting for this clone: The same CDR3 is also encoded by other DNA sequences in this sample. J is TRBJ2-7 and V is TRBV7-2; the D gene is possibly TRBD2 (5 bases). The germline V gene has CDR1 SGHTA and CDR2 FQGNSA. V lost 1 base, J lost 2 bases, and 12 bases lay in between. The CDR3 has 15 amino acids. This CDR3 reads CASSLGGGLTYEQYF. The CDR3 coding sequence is TGTGCCAGCAGCTTAGGAGGCGGACTTACCTACGAGCAGTACTTC.

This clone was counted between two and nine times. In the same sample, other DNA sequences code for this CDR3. The CDR3 sequence is CASSDRPNEKLFF. The CDR3 nucleotides read TGTGCCAGCAGTGACAGGCCTAATGAAAAACTGTTTTTT. The chain has TRBV2 and TRBJ1-4; D is ambiguous. The germline gives CDR1 SNHLY, CDR2 FYNNEI. Trimming took 3 bases from V and 3 from J, leaving 5 bases between them. The CDR3 contains 13 residues.

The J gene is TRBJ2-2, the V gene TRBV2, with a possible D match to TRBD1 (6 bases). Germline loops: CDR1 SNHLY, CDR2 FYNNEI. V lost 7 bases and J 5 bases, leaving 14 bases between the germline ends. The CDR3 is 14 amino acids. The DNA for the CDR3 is TGTGCCAGCAATACAGGGTGGGGGACCGGGGAGCTGTTTTTT. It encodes CASNTGWGTGELFF.

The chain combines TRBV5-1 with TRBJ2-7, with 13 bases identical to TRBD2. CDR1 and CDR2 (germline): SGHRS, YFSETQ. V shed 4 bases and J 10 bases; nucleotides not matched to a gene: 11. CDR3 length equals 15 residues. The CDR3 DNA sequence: TGCGCCAGCAGCCCGGGACTAGCGGGATTTCAATTACAGTACTTC. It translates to CASSPGLAGFQLQYF.

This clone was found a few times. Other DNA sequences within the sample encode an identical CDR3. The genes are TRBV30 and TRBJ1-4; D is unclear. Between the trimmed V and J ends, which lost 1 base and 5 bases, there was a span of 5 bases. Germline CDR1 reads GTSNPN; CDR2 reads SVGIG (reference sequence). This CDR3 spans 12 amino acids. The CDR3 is CAWSGPNEKLFF. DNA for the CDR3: TGTGCCTGGAGTGGGCCCAATGAAAAACTGTTTTTT.

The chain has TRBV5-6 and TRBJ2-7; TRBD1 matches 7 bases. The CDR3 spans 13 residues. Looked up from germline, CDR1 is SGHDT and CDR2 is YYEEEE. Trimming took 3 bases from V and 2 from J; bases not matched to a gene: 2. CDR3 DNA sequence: TGTGCCAGCAGCTCGACAGGGACCTACGAGCAGTACTTC. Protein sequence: CASSSTGTYEQYF. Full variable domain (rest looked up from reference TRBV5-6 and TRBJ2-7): DAGVTQSPTHLIKTRGQQVTLRCSPKSGHDTVSWYQQALGQGPQFIFQYYEEEERQRGNFPDRFSGHQFPNYSSELNVNALLLGDSALYLCASSSTGTYEQYFGPGTRLTVT.